A selection of T cell receptor beta chains follows, all from one sample in a study of blood T cell repertoires in COVID-19. Profiled with immunoSEQ multiplex PCR; TCRdb holds only in-frame clones, not every one. In the table there are about 370,000 clones, 85% to 90% of which are singletons. Sequencing input: PBMCs or T cells enriched from blood (not recorded which). These receptors all stem from a man younger than 35 who had recovered from COVID-19. The CDR3 runs from the conserved cysteine through the conserved F or W. A D gene is named only where the DNA matches it firmly. Some rows have no size entry. The others give once, few or many, or a class for an expanded clone.

>TRBJ2-7|once|TRBD1|TRBV7-2
CASSQDRVSYEQYF
TGTGCCAGCAGCCAGGACAGGGTTTCATACGAGCAGTACTTC
>TRBJ1-4|.|.|TRBV15
CATSDLFGGRIEKLFF
TGTGCCACCAGCGACCTTTTCGGGGGGCGGATTGAAAAACTGTTTTTT
>TRBJ1-6|.|TRBD1|TRBV6-4
CASSERGLNNSPLHF
TGTGCCAGCAGTGAGAGGGGGCTGAATAATTCACCCCTCCACTTT
>TRBJ2-7|.|.|TRBV28
CASSLPPLYEQYF
TGTGCCAGCAGTTTACCTCCCCTCTACGAGCAGTACTTC
>TRBJ2-5|.|TRBD2|TRBV7-2
CASSPGTSGEPGYF
TGTGCCAGCAGCCCCGGGACTAGCGGGGAACCGGGGTACTTC
>TRBJ2-3|.|TRBD2|TRBV7-9
CASSGAGTSGRGTDTQYF
TGTGCCAGCAGCGGCGCCGGGACTAGCGGGAGGGGAACAGATACGCAGTATTTT
>TRBJ1-5|.|.|TRBV19
CASSWAGSNQPQHF
TGTGCCAGTAGTTGGGCAGGTAGCAATCAGCCCCAGCATTTT
>TRBJ1-5|few|TRBD1|TRBV5-1
CASSPTTGIDQPQHF
TGCGCCAGCAGCCCTACGACAGGGATAGATCAGCCCCAGCATTTT
>TRBJ1-3|.|.|TRBV5-6
CASSFGVNSGNTIYF
TGTGCCAGCAGCTTCGGGGTAAACTCTGGAAACACCATATATTTT
>TRBJ2-5|.|TRBD1|TRBV4-1
CASSQGQGAPETQYF
TGCGCCAGCAGCCAAGGACAGGGGGCTCCGGAGACCCAGTACTTC
>TRBJ2-6|.|.|TRBV7-3
CASSLHSGANVLTF
TGTGCCAGCAGCTTACACTCTGGGGCCAACGTCCTGACTTTC
>TRBJ2-1|once|.|TRBV15
CATSIGGRAGVGNEQFF
TGTGCCACCAGCATAGGAGGGAGGGCAGGGGTAGGAAATGAGCAGTTCTTC
>TRBJ2-3|.|TRBD1|TRBV6-6
CASRPGQVTDTQYF
TGTGCCAGCAGACCGGGACAGGTCACAGATACGCAGTATTTT
>TRBJ1-2|.|TRBD1|TRBV5-1
CASSYASGTGNGYTF
TGCGCCAGCAGTTATGCTTCCGGGACAGGGAATGGCTACACCTTC
>TRBJ2-1|.|.|TRBV27
CASRLDPGGTYNEQFF
TGTGCCAGCAGACTAGACCCCGGCGGGACCTACAATGAGCAGTTCTTC
>TRBJ1-1|.|.|TRBV7-9
CASSLPGGDAEAFF
TGTGCCAGCAGCTTACCAGGAGGTGACGCTGAAGCTTTCTTT
>TRBJ2-7|.|.|TRBV27
CASSFRGYEQYF
TGTGCCAGCAGTTTTCGGGGGTACGAGCAGTACTTC
>TRBJ2-4|.|TRBD2|TRBV5-7
CASSFLAGGPKNIQYF
TGTGCCAGCAGCTTTCTAGCGGGGGGTCCCAAAAACATTCAGTACTTC
>TRBJ1-6|.|TRBD1|TRBV30
CAWKQGAPLHF
TGTGCCTGGAAACAGGGGGCACCCCTCCACTTT
>TRBJ1-1|.|.|TRBV4-3
CASSQGGGEWTEAFF
TGCGCCAGCAGCCAAGGGGGAGGGGAGTGGACTGAAGCTTTCTTT
>TRBJ1-3|.|.|TRBV6-5
CASSYGGGEAGNTIYF
TGTGCCAGCAGTTACGGGGGGGGAGAGGCTGGAAACACCATATATTTT
>TRBJ2-1|.|TRBD2|TRBV14
CASGIAGGPGNEQFF
TGTGCCAGTGGAATAGCGGGAGGGCCCGGCAATGAGCAGTTCTTC
>TRBJ2-7|.|.|TRBV28
CASSQVGGYEQYF
TGTGCCAGCAGTCAAGTAGGGGGCTACGAGCAGTACTTC
>TRBJ2-7|.|TRBD2|TRBV7-3
CASSLTAGLGYEQYF
TGTGCCAGCAGCTTAACGGCGGGACTAGGTTACGAGCAGTACTTC
>TRBJ2-1|.|.|TRBV3-1/TRBV3-2
CASSQDGASGFYEQFF
TGTGCCAGCAGCCAAGATGGGGCGTCGGGTTTCTATGAGCAGTTCTTC
>TRBJ1-3|.|.|TRBV9
CASSWEGLRDSGNTIYF
TGTGCCAGCAGCTGGGAGGGACTGCGGGACTCTGGAAACACCATATATTTT
>TRBJ1-2|.|TRBD1|TRBV18
CASSSDRANYGYTF
TGTGCCAGCTCATCCGACAGGGCCAACTATGGCTACACCTTC
>TRBJ1-1|.|.|TRBV2
CASSSMGGTEAFF
TGTGCCAGCAGTTCTATGGGGGGCACTGAAGCTTTCTTT
>TRBJ2-5|.|.|TRBV18
CASSPPGSETQYF
TGTGCCAGCTCACCGCCAGGGTCGGAGACCCAGTACTTC
>TRBJ1-2|.|TRBD1|TRBV28
CASSFQGTRTGRANGYTF
TGTGCCAGCAGTTTTCAAGGCACCCGGACAGGGAGGGCTAATGGCTACACCTTC
>TRBJ2-3|once|.|TRBV7-2
CASPRGRIGSTDTQYF
TGTGCCAGCCCCCGCGGGCGGATAGGGTCTACAGATACGCAGTATTTT
>TRBJ1-5|.|TRBD1|TRBV6-5
CASSRQGSGNQPQHF
TGTGCCAGCAGTCGACAGGGCTCGGGCAATCAGCCCCAGCATTTT
>TRBJ1-2|.|TRBD1|TRBV5-4
CASSLRDRGMLGYTF
TGTGCCAGCAGTCTCCGGGACAGGGGGATGTTAGGCTACACCTTC
>TRBJ2-1|.|.|TRBV20-1
CSASRFGFVKFDEQFF
TGCAGTGCTAGTAGGTTCGGGTTCGTGAAATTTGATGAGCAGTTCTTC
>TRBJ2-2|.|.|TRBV5-1
CASSSPRGGELFF
TGCGCCAGCAGCTCCCCCCGGGGAGGGGAGCTGTTTTTT
>TRBJ1-1|.|TRBD1|TRBV7-2
CASSLQGANTEAFF
TGTGCCAGCAGCTTACAGGGGGCGAACACTGAAGCTTTCTTT
>TRBJ1-3|.|.|TRBV27
CASSLAYSGNTIYF
TGTGCCAGCAGTTTAGCCTACTCTGGAAACACCATATATTTT
>TRBJ1-1|.|.|TRBV19
CASRDSVTEAFF
TGTGCCAGTAGGGACAGCGTTACTGAAGCTTTCTTT
>TRBJ2-3|.|TRBD2|TRBV9
CASSTGLAGRTDTQYF
TGTGCCAGCAGCACAGGACTAGCGGGGCGCACAGATACGCAGTATTTT
>TRBJ2-5|.|.|TRBV19
CASKMGAAASHQETQYF
TGTGCCAGTAAAATGGGGGCGGCGGCGTCCCACCAAGAGACCCAGTACTTC
>TRBJ1-2|.|TRBD1|TRBV18
CASSPPSMRGLDYGYTF
TGTGCCAGCTCACCCCCCTCCATGAGGGGGCTTGACTATGGCTACACCTTC
>TRBJ1-6|.|.|TRBV9
CASSVGGSYNSPLHF
TGTGCCAGCAGCGTGGGCGGGTCCTATAATTCACCCCTCCACTTT
>TRBJ1-2|.|TRBD1|TRBV5-1
CASSLVPGGSYGYTF
TGCGCCAGCAGCTTGGTGCCAGGGGGATCCTATGGCTACACCTTC
>TRBJ1-1|once|TRBD1|TRBV7-3
CASSLSGGGTEAFF
TGTGCCAGCAGCTTATCAGGGGGAGGCACTGAAGCTTTCTTT
>TRBJ1-4|.|TRBD1|TRBV19
CASSMPGQGSEKLFF
TGTGCCAGTAGTATGCCGGGACAGGGAAGTGAAAAACTGTTTTTT
>TRBJ2-2|.|TRBD2|TRBV7-6
CASSSGTSGSRGELFF
TGTGCCAGCAGCTCCGGGACTAGCGGGAGTCGAGGGGAGCTGTTTTTT
>TRBJ2-7|.|TRBD2|TRBV7-2
CASSLSSSGSYEQYF
TGTGCCAGCAGCTTATCGTCTAGCGGGAGTTACGAGCAGTACTTC
>TRBJ1-2|few|.|TRBV25-1
CASSVSGIGYTF
TGTGCCAGCAGTGTATCGGGGATTGGCTACACCTTC
>TRBJ1-1|.|TRBD1|TRBV12-3/TRBV12-4
CASRGQGYTEAFF
TGTGCCAGCAGGGGACAGGGTTACACTGAAGCTTTCTTT
>TRBJ2-3|.|.|TRBV2
CATTRDTDTQYF
TGTGCCACCACTAGGGACACAGATACGCAGTATTTT
>TRBJ2-6|.|.|TRBV28
CASRGSSGANVLTF
TGTGCCAGCAGGGGGAGCTCTGGGGCCAACGTCCTGACTTTC
>TRBJ2-2|once|.|TRBV4-2
CASSPPRGGQTGELFF
TGTGCCAGCAGCCCCCCGAGGGGGGGCCAAACCGGGGAGCTGTTTTTT